This passage covers 20 T cell receptor beta chains from one sample sequenced in a study of CXCR3-negative and CXCR3-positive naive CD8 T cells. Broader study findings: In CXCR3-positive naive cells, the TRB CDR3s were more hydrophobic than in CXCR3-negative naive cells.

No cognate antigen is known for these TCRs. Via 5' RACE with UMI labels, TRB cDNA libraries were prepared. TCRdb re-called the 5' RACE reads and shows each CDR3 protein once, DNA omitted. In all, the sample yields tens of thousands of distinct CDR3 sequences. Sequencing was carried out using naive CXCR3+ CD8+ T cells from blood. Described subset: CD45RO-CCR7+CD27+CD95- naive CD8+ T cells expressing CXCR3 (TNR3+). The receptor source for this set is a human donor in good health. Some clones in this sample may be carry-over from other donors' samples.

CDR3 sequence reads: CASSTWTSGSGGTDTQYF. J is TRBJ2-3 and V is TRBV27; TCRdb selects TRBD2, and the lack of DNA leaves this call unchecked. The CDR3 consists of 18 residues. Germline loops: CDR1 MNHEY, CDR2 SMNVEV (reference sequence).

The chain recombines TRBV5-1 with TRBJ2-7; the D call from TCRdb, TRBD2, cannot be confirmed without DNA. The CDR3 is 15 amino acids. Germline V lookup: CDR1 SGHRS, CDR2 YFSETQ. The CDR3 here is CASSPLAGHSYEQYF.

The chain combines TRBV6-6 with TRBJ2-1; TCRdb indicates TRBD1, and absent DNA this call remains unverified. Germline loops: CDR1 MNHNY, CDR2 SVGAGI (reference sequence). The CDR3 sequence is 14 residues long. CDR3 sequence reads: CASSYVTGTNEQFF.

J is TRBJ2-7 and V is TRBV28; the D call of TRBD1 rests on TCRdb alone, since no DNA is present to check it. The CDR3 runs to 17 residues. Germline values: CDR1 MDHEN, CDR2 SYDVKM. CDR3: CASSRRGFRSDSYEQYF.

CDR3 amino acids: CASSRISRGLTEAFF. The rearrangement links TRBV28 to TRBJ1-1; TCRdb picks TRBD1, but there is no DNA to check that call. Germline CDR1 reads MDHEN; CDR2 reads SYDVKM. This CDR3 comprises 15 residues.

This chain joins TRBV6-2 or TRBV6-3 and TRBJ2-1. The CDR3 covers 12 residues. CDR1 MNHEY and CDR2 SVGEGT come from the germline V gene. This CDR3 is CASSYGAAEQFF.

The rearrangement joins TRBV11-3 to TRBJ2-1. CDR1 is SGHNT, CDR2 YENEEA, per germline. This CDR3 contains 13 residues. CDR3 loop: CASSLDRNSEQFF.

The chain uses TRBV6-5 and TRBJ2-5; no DNA is available, so the TRBD1 call from TCRdb remains unchecked. The CDR3 extends over 16 amino acids. Per germline, CDR1 MNHEY and CDR2 SVGAGI. The CDR3 sequence: CASSPYRSRGPETQYF.

J is TRBJ2-5 and V is TRBV11-2; TCRdb's D call, TRBD1, is unchecked because there is no DNA. The CDR3 has 19 residues. Germline loops: CDR1 SGHAT, CDR2 FQNNGV. The CDR3 reads CASSSPRHGGEVYKETQYF.

The chain links TRBV7-8 to TRBJ2-1; TCRdb's assignment of TRBD1 cannot be checked, as there is no DNA. CDR1 and CDR2 (germline): SGHVS, FQNEAQ. This CDR3 has 13 residues. The CDR3 spells CASSWTGSDEQFF.

The chain couples TRBV28 to TRBJ2-7; the D call from TCRdb, TRBD1, cannot be confirmed without DNA. CDR1 is MDHEN, CDR2 SYDVKM, per germline. This CDR3 spans 15 amino acids. The chain's CDR3 is CASSFPWGHDYEQYF.

The rearrangement uses TRBV10-3 and TRBJ2-7; TCRdb returns TRBD1, unconfirmable since there is no DNA. The germline gives CDR1 ENHRY, CDR2 SYGVKD. The CDR3 has 16 amino acids. The CDR3 sequence is CAISEGQGALGYEQYF.

The chain combines TRBV7-9 with TRBJ2-5. The CDR3 has 15 amino acids. Germline lookup yields CDR1 SEHNR and CDR2 FQNEAQ (reference sequence). This CDR3 is CASSSPDDLQETQYF.

V and J are TRBV6-6 and TRBJ1-5. CDR1 and CDR2 from the germline V gene are MNHNY and SVGAGI (reference sequence). The CDR3 consists of 12 residues. The CDR3 region is CASSTPNQPQHF.

The V call is TRBV7-6, the J call TRBJ2-7; TCRdb's assignment of TRBD1 cannot be checked, as there is no DNA. The CDR3 totals 16 residues. Germline V lookup: CDR1 SGHVS, CDR2 FNYEAQ. This CDR3 is CASSSIQGPLSYEQYF.

CDR3 region: CAISDPGHLPYEQYF. The chain links TRBV10-3 to TRBJ2-7; TCRdb's D call of TRBD1 is untestable without DNA. Germline CDR1 reads ENHRY; CDR2 reads SYGVKD. There are 15 residues in the CDR3.

The chain uses TRBV28 and TRBJ2-3. The CDR3 totals 14 residues. Germline loops: CDR1 MDHEN, CDR2 SYDVKM. The CDR3 is CASSPSQNTDTQYF. The whole variable domain, filled in from reference TRBV28 and TRBJ2-3, reads DVKVTQSSRYLVKRTGEKVFLECVQDMDHENMFWYRQDPGLGLRLIYFSYDVKMKEKGDIPEGYSVSREKKERFSLILESASTNQTSMYLCASSPSQNTDTQYFGPGTRLTVL.

The chain joins TRBV28 to TRBJ2-1; the TCRdb D gene call, TRBD2, has no DNA to confirm it. The germline CDR1 and CDR2 sequences are MDHEN and SYDVKM. The CDR3 length is 17 residues. The CDR3 loop reads CASSYKLREGLVYEQFF. The entire variable domain, with the rest obtained from reference TRBV28 and TRBJ2-1, is as follows: DVKVTQSSRYLVKRTGEKVFLECVQDMDHENMFWYRQDPGLGLRLIYFSYDVKMKEKGDIPEGYSVSREKKERFSLILESASTNQTSMYLCASSYKLREGLVYEQFFGPGTRLTVL.

The chain has TRBV29-1 and TRBJ1-4. The CDR3 totals 16 residues. Germline CDR1 SQVTM, CDR2 ANQGSEA. CDR3 sequence reads: CSARRTGLTTNEKLFF.

The chain combines TRBV6-5 with TRBJ1-1. CDR1 and CDR2 (germline): MNHEY, SVGAGI. CDR3 size: 12 residues. The CDR3 sequence: CASTGGNTEAFF.